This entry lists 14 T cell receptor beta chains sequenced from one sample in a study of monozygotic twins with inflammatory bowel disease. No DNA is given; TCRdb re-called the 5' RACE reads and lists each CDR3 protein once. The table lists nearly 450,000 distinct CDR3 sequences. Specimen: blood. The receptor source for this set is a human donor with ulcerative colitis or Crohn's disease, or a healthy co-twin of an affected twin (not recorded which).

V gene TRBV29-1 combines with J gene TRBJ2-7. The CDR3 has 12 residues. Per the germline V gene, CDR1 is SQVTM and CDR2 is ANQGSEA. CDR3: CSVSGPGDEQYF.

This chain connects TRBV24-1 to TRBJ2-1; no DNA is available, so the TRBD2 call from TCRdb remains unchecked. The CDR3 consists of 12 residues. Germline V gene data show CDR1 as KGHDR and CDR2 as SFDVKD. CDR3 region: CATSQLAGEQFF.

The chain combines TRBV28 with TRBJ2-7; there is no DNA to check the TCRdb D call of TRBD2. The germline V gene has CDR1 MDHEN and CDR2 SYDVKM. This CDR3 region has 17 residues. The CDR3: CASSFFGAGALHYEQYF.

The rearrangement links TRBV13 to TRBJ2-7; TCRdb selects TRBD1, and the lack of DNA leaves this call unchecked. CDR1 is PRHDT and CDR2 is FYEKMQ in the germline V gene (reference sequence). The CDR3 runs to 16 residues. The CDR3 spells CASSLGGRAGAYEQYF. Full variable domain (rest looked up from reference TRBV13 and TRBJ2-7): AAGVIQSPRHLIKEKRETATLKCYPIPRHDTVYWYQQGPGQDPQFLISFYEKMQSDKGSIPDRFSAQQFSDYHSELNMSSLELGDSALYFCASSLGGRAGAYEQYFGPGTRLTVT.

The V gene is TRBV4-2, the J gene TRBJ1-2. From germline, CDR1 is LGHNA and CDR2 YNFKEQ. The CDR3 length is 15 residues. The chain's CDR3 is CASSQARGGDYGYTF.

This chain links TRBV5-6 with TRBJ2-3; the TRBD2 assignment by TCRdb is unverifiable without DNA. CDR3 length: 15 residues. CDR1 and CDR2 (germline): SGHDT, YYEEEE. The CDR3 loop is CASSPSGSPPDTQYF.

The CDR3 here is CSAGGGAVDTQYF. The rearrangement joins TRBV20-1 to TRBJ2-3; the TCRdb call, TRBD1, lacks DNA for checking. This CDR3 has 13 residues. Germline V CDR1 and CDR2: DFQATT, SNEGSKA (reference sequence).

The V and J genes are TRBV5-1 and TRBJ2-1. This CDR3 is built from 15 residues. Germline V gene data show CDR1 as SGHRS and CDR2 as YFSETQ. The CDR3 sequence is CASSLDRSTYNEQFF.

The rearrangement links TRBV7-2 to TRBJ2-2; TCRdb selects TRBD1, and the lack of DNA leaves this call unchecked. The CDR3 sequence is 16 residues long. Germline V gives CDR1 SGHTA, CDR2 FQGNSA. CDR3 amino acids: CASSPGQGSITGELFF.

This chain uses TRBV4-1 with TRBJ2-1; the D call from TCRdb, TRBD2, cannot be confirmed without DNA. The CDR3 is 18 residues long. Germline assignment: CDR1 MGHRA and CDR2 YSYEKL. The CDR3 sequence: CASSRQTGLAGPYNEQFF.

The CDR3: CASSKDRGDTEAFF. The chain combines TRBV5-1 with TRBJ1-1; without DNA, the TCRdb call of TRBD1 cannot be checked. CDR3 size: 14 residues. The germline CDR1 and CDR2 sequences are SGHRS and YFSETQ.

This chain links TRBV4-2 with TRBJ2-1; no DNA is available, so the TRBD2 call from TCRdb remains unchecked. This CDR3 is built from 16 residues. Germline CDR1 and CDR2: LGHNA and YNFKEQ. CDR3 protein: CASSPIRSGGLDEQFF.

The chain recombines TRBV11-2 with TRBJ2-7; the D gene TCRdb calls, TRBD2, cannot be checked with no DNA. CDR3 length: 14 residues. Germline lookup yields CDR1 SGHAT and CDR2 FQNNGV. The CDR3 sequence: CASSPGLAGVEQYF.

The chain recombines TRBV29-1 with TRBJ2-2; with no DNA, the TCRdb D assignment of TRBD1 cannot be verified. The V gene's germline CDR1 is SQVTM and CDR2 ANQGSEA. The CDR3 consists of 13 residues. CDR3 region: CSVDRGGTGELFF.